This entry is about one T cell receptor beta chain. The protocol was immunoSEQ multiplex PCR, while the TCRdb copy is restricted to in-frame clones and leaves out a portion. Of roughly 500,000 clones in the sample, 70% to 90% are singletons; the top ten hold around 13%. The entry originates in a study of Ad26.COV2.S vaccination and SARS-CoV-2 variants. Specified treatment: around 19 received Ad26.COV2.S at low or high dose, single or two shots; roughly five received placebo; per-sample allocation not given. Samples came from day 63 after the first vaccine or placebo injection. The sequence was obtained from a person aged 18 to 59 who received the Ad26.COV2.S COVID-19 vaccine or a placebo. Source: peripheral blood, taken in a trial of Ad26.COV2.S vaccine versus placebo.

The CDR3 loop is CASSQKTSPYISNEQFF. DNA for the CDR3: TGTGCCAGCAGCCAGAAGACTAGCCCTTACATCTCCAATGAGCAGTTCTTC. The chain uses TRBV14 and TRBJ2-1; 7 positions agree with TRBD2. This CDR3 is built from 17 residues. V lost 3 bases and J lost 6; bases outside the gene matches: 14. Germline V gene lookup returns CDR1 SGHDN and CDR2 FVKESK.